One and the same sample provided the 23 T cell receptor beta chains below, sequenced in a study of T cells in Graves' hyperthyroidism and ophthalmopathy. It was RNA transcripts that yielded the amplified TCR beta CDR3 regions. The HTBI set primed first-round TCR CDR3 RT-PCR. TCRdb used MiXCR to reprocess the multiplex PCR reads, holding one entry per CDR3 protein. The sample lists about 480,000 distinct CDR3 sequences, about an eighth occurring once. Sequences were obtained from blood. These receptor sequences come from a young woman with Graves' hyperthyroidism.

This clonotype was seen at least ten times. This chain links TRBV14 with TRBJ2-7; 11 positions match TRBD2. V shed 1 base, J shed 4 bases, and the junction held 3 bases outside the gene matches. The CDR3 spans 15 residues. CDR1 is SGHDN, CDR2 FVKESK, per germline. The CDR3 sequence: CASSQVLAGVYEQYF. Written as DNA, the CDR3 is TGTGCCAGCAGCCAAGTACTAGCGGGAGTGTACGAGCAGTACTTC.

This clonotype was detected many times. The J gene is TRBJ1-1, the V gene TRBV7-9; D is perhaps TRBD1 (6 bases). From germline, CDR1 is SEHNR and CDR2 FQNEAQ (reference sequence). V was clipped by 5 bases and J by 3 bases, with 13 bases between them. The CDR3 runs to 14 residues. The CDR3 loop reads CASSTQGGDTEAFF. CDR3 DNA sequence: TGTGCCAGCAGCACACAGGGAGGGGACACTGAAGCTTTCTTT. Combining the CDR3 with reference TRBV7-9 and TRBJ1-1 gives the whole variable domain DTGVSQNPRHKITKRGQNVTFRCDPISEHNRLYWYRQTLGQGPEFLTYFQNEAQLEKSRLLSDRFSAERPKGSFSTLEIQRTEQGDSAMYLCASSTQGGDTEAFFGQGTRLTVV.

The J gene is TRBJ1-2, the V gene TRBV4-1, with a tentative D call TRBD1 (5 bases). Germline V lookup: CDR1 MGHRA, CDR2 YSYEKL. CDR3 size: 16 residues. Trimming took off 1 base at V and 4 bases at J, with 16 bases between the two ends. The CDR3 DNA sequence: TGCGCCAGCAGCCAAGGACCAGGGCCGATTACCTATGGCTACACCTTC. Translated, it gives CASSQGPGPITYGYTF.

The chain links TRBV2 to TRBJ1-1, with D unresolved. There are 16 residues in the CDR3. The germline gives CDR1 SNHLY, CDR2 FYNNEI. With 10 bases removed from V and 4 bases from J, the gap between germline ends came to 25 bases. CDR3 nucleotide sequence: TGTGCCAACCCGGGCAGGCGAATTAGATATGGCACTGAAGCTTTCTTT. Its protein is CANPGRRIRYGTEAFF.

The chain is built from TRBV11-2 and TRBJ2-1; D gene unclear. The V gene's germline CDR1 is SGHAT and CDR2 FQNNGV. Deletions cut 1 base from V and 6 bases from J, with 7 bases between. The length of the CDR3 is 13 residues. The CDR3 DNA reads as TGTGCCAGCAGCTTAGGGGTGTGCAATGAGCAGTTCTTC. Translation gives CASSLGVCNEQFF.

This clonotype was recorded at least ten times. In DNA form, the CDR3 reads TGCAGTGCGACGACCAGGGGTGAAGCTTTCTTT. Protein product: CSATTRGEAFF. V gene TRBV20-1 combines with J gene TRBJ1-1; D may be TRBD1 (6 bases). The CDR3 totals 11 residues. Per the germline V gene, CDR1 is DFQATT and CDR2 is SNEGSKA (reference sequence). The V end was cut by 6 bases, the J end by 7 bases, with 12 bases between.

This clonotype was found many times. The chain employs TRBV12-3 or TRBV12-4 and TRBJ1-4; D is unresolved. The CDR3 runs to 14 residues. V dropped 1 base and J dropped 5 bases, with 8 bases sitting between them. This CDR3 is CASSLGSINEKLFF. As DNA, the CDR3 is TGTGCCAGCAGTTTAGGCAGTATAAATGAAAAACTGTTTTTT.

This clonotype showed up just a few times. CDR3 DNA sequence: TGTGCCAGTAGTGTCATGGGGCAAGAGACCCAGTACTTC. Its protein product is CASSVMGQETQYF. The V gene is TRBV19, the J gene TRBJ2-5; no clear D. Trimming shortened V by 5 bases and J by 2 bases, and 9 bases separated the two germline ends. The CDR3 loop spans 13 amino acids. Germline-derived CDR1 and CDR2 are LNHDA and SQIVND (reference sequence).

This clonotype was observed many times. The V gene is TRBV5-1, the J gene TRBJ2-7; TRBD2 matches at 8 bases. J was trimmed by 2 bases and V by 1 base; bases with no gene match: 11. CDR1 and CDR2 (germline): SGHRS, YFSETQ. The CDR3 is 17 amino acids. The CDR3 nucleotides read TGCGCCAGCAGCTTGTTTCTTAGCGGGACACGAACCTACGAGCAGTACTTC. This codes for CASSLFLSGTRTYEQYF.

This clonotype has at least ten counts. V and J are TRBV6-5 and TRBJ1-2; D is possibly TRBD1 (5 bases). The CDR3 sequence is 15 residues long. Germline V gives CDR1 MNHEY, CDR2 SVGAGI. Trimming took 0 bases from V and 2 from J, leaving 10 bases between them. CDR3 nucleotide sequence: TGTGCCAGCAGTTACTCGTGGACACTGAACTATGGCTACACCTTC. It yields the protein CASSYSWTLNYGYTF.

This clonotype was found many times. The chain is built from TRBV5-1 and TRBJ2-7, with 10 bases lining up with TRBD2. Per germline, CDR1 SGHRS and CDR2 YFSETQ. V lost 5 bases and J lost 4; bases outside the gene matches: 9. This CDR3 is 15 amino acids long. CDR3 bases: TGCGCCAGCAGTCGGAGCGGGAGGGCACCTTACGAGCAGTACTTC. Its translation: CASSRSGRAPYEQYF. Using reference TRBV5-1 and TRBJ2-7 for the parts outside the CDR3, the full variable domain is KAGVTQTPRYLIKTRGQQVTLSCSPISGHRSVSWYQQTPGQGLQFLFEYFSETQRNKGNFPGRFSGRQFSNSRSEMNVSTLELGDSALYLCASSRSGRAPYEQYFGPGTRLTVT.

This clonotype was detected many times. This rearrangement joins TRBV3-1 to TRBJ2-5; D is ambiguous. The CDR3 runs 16 residues. The germline gives CDR1 LGHDT, CDR2 YNNKEL (reference sequence). Trimming shortened V by 0 bases and J by 4 bases, and 15 bases separated the two germline ends. Here the CDR3 DNA reads TGTGCCAGCAGCCAAGAACTTTTAGCTAGTGGAGAGACCCAGTACTTC. It yields the protein CASSQELLASGETQYF.

This chain uses TRBV27 with TRBJ2-2; TRBD2 agrees at 7 bases. The trim removed 6 bases at V and 8 bases at J, leaving 6 bases unmatched. The CDR3 is 13 amino acids. Germline CDR1 and CDR2: MNHEY and SMNVEV (reference sequence). CDR3 sequence: CASRLRGVGELFF. The CDR3 DNA follows: TGTGCCAGCAGACTACGGGGGGTTGGGGAGCTGTTTTTT.

This clonotype was counted only a few times. CDR3 sequence: CASSLVGSEETQYF. Here the CDR3 DNA reads TGTGCCAGCAGCTTGGTGGGGTCGGAAGAGACCCAGTACTTC. The J gene is TRBJ2-5, the V gene TRBV5-6; D is unresolved. Germline V gene sequence: CDR1 SGHDT, CDR2 YYEEEE. V was pared by 0 bases and J by 3 bases, with 9 bases between. The CDR3 is 14 residues long.

The chain joins TRBV6-2 or TRBV6-3 to TRBJ2-3, with 10 nucleotides matching TRBD2. CDR1 is MNHEY and CDR2 is SVGEGT in the germline V gene. V lost 8 bases, J lost 6 bases, and 8 bases stayed unmatched. The CDR3 is 14 residues long. The CDR3 protein is CASHLAGGGDTQYF. CDR3 nucleotide sequence: TGTGCCAGCCACTTAGCGGGAGGAGGGGATACGCAGTATTTT.

This sequence joins TRBV7-9 and TRBJ2-2; D gene ambiguous. Per germline, CDR1 SEHNR and CDR2 FQNEAQ (reference sequence). V shed 2 bases and J shed 4 bases, with 11 bases lying between them. This CDR3 has 15 residues. The CDR3 sequence is CASSLSSSATGELFF. CDR3 bases: TGTGCCAGCAGCTTATCCTCCTCGGCCACCGGGGAGCTGTTTTTT.

This clonotype appeared many times. J is TRBJ2-7 and V is TRBV5-1; D gene ambiguous. Germline V gene sequence: CDR1 SGHRS, CDR2 YFSETQ. The V end lost 4 bases, the J end lost 7 bases, and 15 bases lay between the germline ends. This CDR3 contains 13 residues. The CDR3 bases are TGCGCCAGCAGCCCGGATAACCGGGTTGAGCAGTACTTC. Amino acids: CASSPDNRVEQYF. The full variable domain, completed using reference TRBV5-1 and TRBJ2-7, is KAGVTQTPRYLIKTRGQQVTLSCSPISGHRSVSWYQQTPGQGLQFLFEYFSETQRNKGNFPGRFSGRQFSNSRSEMNVSTLELGDSALYLCASSPDNRVEQYFGPGTRLTVT.

This clonotype was seen more than once but under ten times. The V and J genes are TRBV15 and TRBJ2-4; D remains ambiguous. V shed 0 bases and J shed 0 bases, with 18 bases lying between them. CDR3 length: 19 residues. Germline CDR1 is LNHNV and CDR2 is YYDKDF (reference sequence). In nucleotides, the CDR3 is TGTGCCACCAGCAGAGACCATCTTCTTCCGATTCTAGCCAAAAACATTCAGTACTTC. Translated, it gives CATSRDHLLPILAKNIQYF.

V is TRBV5-6 and J is TRBJ2-2; 8 bases align to TRBD2. The CDR3 is 17 amino acids. J gave up 3 bases and V 1 base, and 8 bases lay outside the gene matches. Per the germline V gene, CDR1 is SGHDT and CDR2 is YYEEEE. The CDR3 spells CASSLMPAGVHTGELFF. As DNA, the CDR3 is TGTGCCAGCAGCTTGATGCCAGCGGGAGTCCACACCGGGGAGCTGTTTTTT.

This clonotype was counted a few times. The chain couples TRBV19 to TRBJ1-2; TRBD1 matches 8 bases. The CDR3 totals 15 residues. Germline V gives CDR1 LNHDA, CDR2 SQIVND (reference sequence). Trimming at V came to 3 bases and at J to 8 bases, leaving 11 bases not matched to a gene. The CDR3 DNA reads as TGTGCCAGTAGTATCCCGGAACAGGGGGTAGGAGGCTACACCTTC. Translating it yields CASSIPEQGVGGYTF.

This clonotype was picked up a small number of times. The V call is TRBV15, the J call TRBJ2-7; 8 bases are a match to TRBD1. Looked up from germline, CDR1 is LNHNV and CDR2 is YYDKDF (reference sequence). The CDR3 consists of 13 residues. As DNA, the CDR3 is TGTGCTTCGAGGGTCCAGGGGGCGTACGAGCAGTACTTC. As protein: CASRVQGAYEQYF.

The sample holds a few counts of this clonotype. The gene calls are TRBV6-1 and TRBJ2-6; 12 bases fit TRBD1. Germline lookup yields CDR1 MNHNS and CDR2 SASEGT. The CDR3 extends over 19 amino acids. The V and J ends lost 7 bases and 4 bases, in that order; junction bases with no gene match: 14. The CDR3 bases are TGTGCCAGCATCATACCTCCGGGACAGGGGGCGCGCGGGGCCAACGTCCTGACTTTC. Translating it yields CASIIPPGQGARGANVLTF.

Comments on this clonotype: A much larger clone is a single base away; this may be a read error. The chain joins TRBV3-1 to TRBJ1-1, with 7 bases that match TRBD1. CDR1 is LGHDT and CDR2 is YNNKEL in the germline V gene (reference sequence). The CDR3 totals 14 residues. V trimming: 11 bases; J trimming: 0 bases; junction bases outside the gene matches: 9. CDR3 coding DNA: TGTGCCGGCGGGTACAGGGGATTGAACACTGAAGCTTTCTTT. Translation gives CAGGYRGLNTEAFF.